One sample yielded the 14 T cell receptor beta chains listed below, sequenced in a study of PD-1 blockade in classical Hodgkin lymphoma (dated by TCRdb to about 2020). Sample time point, as interpreted from the label and publication: cycle 4 day 1 (C4D1), after 5 to 7 weeks of nivolumab. Every trial patient had relapsed after autologous stem cell transplantation, and cohorts A, B and C differed in prior brentuximab vedotin exposure. Libraries were built with the immunoSEQ multiplex PCR assay. Not all clones reach the TCRdb copy of this immuneACCESS table, which keeps in-frame sequences only. Checked studies attribute under half of the gap to unresolved V genes and leave the rest unexplained. The sample has around 20,000 clones on record, 80% of them singletons. The ten largest account for approximately 20% of the sample. The material was peripheral blood mononuclear cells (PBMCs), obtained before the fourth cycle of nivolumab. The origin of the receptors is a human donor with classical Hodgkin lymphoma.

V and J are TRBV7-8 and TRBJ2-6; perhaps D is TRBD1 or TRBD2 (6 bases each). V gave up 1 base and J gave up 1 base, with 17 bases separating them. The germline gives CDR1 SGHVS, CDR2 FQNEAQ. There are 19 residues in the CDR3. As DNA, the CDR3 is TGTGCCAGCAGCTTAGTAGGGGGGCAGACCCTTTCTGGGGCCAACGTCCTGACTTTC. It translates to CASSLVGGQTLSGANVLTF.

The chain employs TRBV11-1 and TRBJ2-1; no definite D call. The germline V gene encodes CDR1 SGHAT and CDR2 FQDESV (reference sequence). Trimming took off 3 bases at V and 1 base at J, with 16 bases between the two ends. There are 17 residues in the CDR3. In DNA form, the CDR3 reads TGTGCCAGCAGCTTGAGTATCGTCCAGGCTTCCTACAATGAGCAGTTCTTC. Its translation is CASSLSIVQASYNEQFF.

V gene TRBV7-2 combines with J gene TRBJ1-4; tentatively, D is TRBD1 (5 bases). Germline assignment: CDR1 SGHTA and CDR2 FQGNSA. This CDR3 comprises 15 residues. V lost 5 bases and J lost 4, with 14 bases in between. The CDR3 DNA is TGTGCCAGCAGCAATGGGGGAGGGGATAATGAAAAACTGTTTTTT. This translates into CASSNGGGDNEKLFF. Full variable domain (outside the CDR3, taken from reference TRBV7-2 and TRBJ1-4): GAGVSQSPSNKVTEKGKDVELRCDPISGHTALYWYRQSLGQGLEFLIYFQGNSAPDKSGLPSDRFSAERTGGSVSTLTIQRTQQEDSAVYLCASSNGGGDNEKLFFGSGTQLSVL.

This chain joins TRBV6-6 and TRBJ1-2; tentative D call: TRBD1 (5 bases). This CDR3 comprises 14 residues. V gave up 4 bases and J gave up 4 bases, with 13 bases separating them. Germline CDR1 is MNHNY and CDR2 is SVGAGI (reference sequence). In DNA, the CDR3 is TGTGCCAGCAGTTCCTCGGACGGGGCCTATGGCTACACCTTC. This sequence encodes CASSSSDGAYGYTF.

The rearrangement joins TRBV6-1 to TRBJ2-2; no clear D gene. Germline-derived CDR1 and CDR2 are MNHNS and SASEGT. V dropped 4 bases and J dropped 9 bases, with 9 bases sitting between them. CDR3 length equals 12 residues. In nucleotides, the CDR3 is TGTGCCAGCAGTGTAACGTCCCGGGAGCTGTTTTTT. Translated, it gives CASSVTSRELFF.

The genes are TRBV2 and TRBJ1-1, with TRBD1 as a possible D gene (5 bases). Germline loops: CDR1 SNHLY, CDR2 FYNNEI. Between the trimmed V and J ends, which lost 8 bases and 1 base, there was a span of 11 bases. The CDR3 is 13 residues long. The CDR3 DNA sequence: TGTGCCAGCGGGAGACAGACGAACACTGAAGCTTTCTTT. It translates to CASGRQTNTEAFF. Combining the CDR3 with reference TRBV2 and TRBJ1-1 gives the whole variable domain EPEVTQTPSHQVTQMGQEVILRCVPISNHLYFYWYRQILGQKVEFLVSFYNNEISEKSEIFDDQFSVERPDGSNFTLKIRSTKLEDSAMYFCASGRQTNTEAFFGQGTRLTVV.

The chain uses TRBV7-9 and TRBJ2-2; TRBD1 is a possible D gene (6 bases). V was pared by 5 bases and J by 5 bases, with 12 bases between. The CDR3 runs to 14 residues. From germline, CDR1 is SEHNR and CDR2 FQNEAQ (reference sequence). Here the CDR3 DNA reads TGTGCCAGCAGCGGGCAGGGGCGGACCGGGGAGCTGTTTTTT. It translates to CASSGQGRTGELFF.

This clone appeared once. The chain's CDR3 is CASSLGGELIYEQYF. In nucleotides, the CDR3 is TGTGCCAGCAGCTTAGGCGGTGAGTTAATTTACGAGCAGTACTTC. The chain joins TRBV9 to TRBJ2-7; D remains unclear. Trimming cost V 4 bases and J 4 bases, with 18 bases left between them. The germline V gene encodes CDR1 SGDLS and CDR2 YYNGEE. This CDR3 has 15 residues.

The V and J genes are TRBV19 and TRBJ2-1; D possibly corresponds to TRBD1 (6 bases). Germline CDR1 and CDR2: LNHDA and SQIVND (reference sequence). This CDR3 is built from 15 residues. V lost 3 bases and J 4 bases, leaving 13 bases between the germline ends. For the CDR3, the DNA is TGTGCCAGTAGTATGAGCAGGGGTAGGTACAATGAGCAGTTCTTC. This gives the protein CASSMSRGRYNEQFF. The full variable domain, with the rest looked up from reference TRBV19 and TRBJ2-1, is DGGITQSPKYLFRKEGQNVTLSCEQNLNHDAMYWYRQDPGQGLRLIYYSQIVNDFQKGDIAEGYSVSREKKESFPLTVTSAQKNPTAFYLCASSMSRGRYNEQFFGPGTRLTVL.

This clone was counted a few times. The chain combines TRBV6-1 with TRBJ2-5; 8 bases line up with TRBD2. Looked up from germline, CDR1 is MNHNS and CDR2 is SASEGT. The length of the CDR3 is 15 residues. The trim removed 1 base at V and 3 bases at J, leaving 4 bases unmatched. The chain's CDR3 is CASSEDPGGKETQYF. DNA for the CDR3: TGTGCCAGCAGTGAAGATCCGGGGGGGAAAGAGACCCAGTACTTC.

The chain has TRBV7-9 and TRBJ2-2; 11 bases fit TRBD2. The CDR3 length is 16 residues. The germline CDR1 and CDR2 sequences are SEHNR and FQNEAQ (reference sequence). V gave up 8 bases and J gave up 5 bases; unmatched junction bases: 10. The CDR3 protein is CASARLTSGSTGELFF. The CDR3 DNA is TGTGCCAGCGCCCGACTAACTAGCGGGAGTACCGGGGAGCTGTTTTTT. Full variable domain (remainder filled in from reference TRBV7-9 and TRBJ2-2): DTGVSQNPRHKITKRGQNVTFRCDPISEHNRLYWYRQTLGQGPEFLTYFQNEAQLEKSRLLSDRFSAERPKGSFSTLEIQRTEQGDSAMYLCASARLTSGSTGELFFGEGSRLTVL.

The V gene is TRBV5-1, the J gene TRBJ1-4, with 8 positions matching TRBD1. This CDR3 region has 16 residues. The J segment lost 2 bases and the V segment lost 3 bases, leaving 6 bases of the junction unmatched. Germline loops: CDR1 SGHRS, CDR2 YFSETQ. The CDR3 here is CASSWAGQVTNEKLFF. The CDR3 DNA reads TGCGCCAGCAGCTGGGCGGGACAGGTCACTAATGAAAAACTGTTTTTT.

The gene calls are TRBV5-1 and TRBJ2-7, with 9 bases identical to TRBD1. Germline-derived CDR1 and CDR2 are SGHRS and YFSETQ. V shed 3 bases and J 2 bases; nucleotides not matched to a gene: 6. The CDR3 is made up of 15 amino acids. CDR3 sequence reads: CASSSGTGMAYEQYV. DNA for the CDR3: TGCGCCAGCAGCTCCGGGACAGGGATGGCCTACGAGCAGTACGTC.

This chain connects TRBV30 to TRBJ2-7, with unresolved D. CDR3 size: 11 residues. The V end lost 4 bases, the J end lost 4 bases, and 8 bases lay between the germline ends. The germline CDR1 and CDR2 sequences are GTSNPN and SVGIG (reference sequence). CDR3 in amino acids: CAWTNGYEQYF. Written as DNA, the CDR3 is TGTGCCTGGACGAACGGGTACGAGCAGTACTTC.